The sequence of this TCR beta chain was determined in a study of blood T cell repertoires in COVID-19. Study-level background: From the United States, Italy and Spain came samples of acute and convalescent COVID-19. Sample material is recorded as cDNA or gDNA derived from T cells, B-cell-depleted T cells, or PBMCs.

The data were produced by immunoSEQ multiplex PCR, yet TCRdb's version contains in-frame clones alone and is incomplete. The table records 100,000 to 150,000 clones, 75% to 90% of them present only once. From germline, CDR1 is LNHDA and CDR2 SQIVND (reference sequence). CDR3 length equals 16 residues. V dropped 6 bases and J dropped 1 base, with 16 bases sitting between them. V usage is TRBV19 and J usage is TRBJ2-1, with D possibly matching TRBD2 (6 bases). The sequencing input was peripheral blood. This receptor was obtained from a man between 60 and 70 years old with COVID-19, enrolled during active disease. The CDR3 sequence is CASRSMAGTSYNEQFF. The CDR3 nucleotides are TGTGCCAGTAGGTCGATGGCGGGGACGTCCTACAATGAGCAGTTCTTC. Combining the CDR3 with reference TRBV19 and TRBJ2-1 gives the whole variable domain DGGITQSPKYLFRKEGQNVTLSCEQNLNHDAMYWYRQDPGQGLRLIYYSQIVNDFQKGDIAEGYSVSREKKESFPLTVTSAQKNPTAFYLCASRSMAGTSYNEQFFGPGTRLTVL.